This T cell receptor (beta chain) was recorded in a study of blood T cell dynamics during melanoma immunotherapy. Study-wide context: Metastatic melanoma patients received first-line pembrolizumab or nivolumab plus ipilimumab. The study's findings and limits: Whether repertoire-driving clones were melanoma-specific could not be determined.

The V and J ends lost 2 bases and 2 bases, in that order; junction bases with no gene match: 12. From germline, CDR1 is LNHNV and CDR2 YYDKDF (reference sequence). The CDR3 length is 17 residues. DNA loading was fixed at around 0.35 ug for all bulk PBMC samples. Profiling relied on immunoSEQ multiplex PCR, and the TCRdb table lists in-frame clones only, not all of them. The sample lists 13,000 to 15,000 clones; roughly 87% were seen once. Sample time point: week 3, after first cycle of checkpoint inhibitor. Disease control meant complete response, partial response or stable disease at 12 weeks. Details on this clone: No antigen is known for it.

The chain is built from TRBV15 and TRBJ2-7; 7 bases are a match to TRBD1. The specimen comprised blood, sampled from a patient treated with checkpoint blockade. The sequence came from a human donor with melanoma. The CDR3 DNA reads TGTGCCACCAGCAGAACGGCGGACAGGAAGCGTCCCTACGAGCAGTACTTC. It codes for CATSRTADRKRPYEQYF. The full variable domain, its missing parts supplied by reference TRBV15 and TRBJ2-7, is DAMVIQNPRYQVTQFGKPVTLSCSQTLNHNVMYWYQQKSSQAPKLLFHYYDKDFNNEADTPDNFQSRRPNTSFCFLDIRSPGLGDTAMYLCATSRTADRKRPYEQYFGPGTRLTVT.